The sequence of this TCR beta chain was determined in a study of blood T cell repertoires in COVID-19. Study-level information: The samples span acute and convalescent COVID-19 from the United States, Italy and Spain. Sample material is recorded as cDNA or gDNA derived from T cells, B-cell-depleted T cells, or PBMCs.

Per the original data handling: For nucleated cells, counts were estimated from reference gene primer amplification. Data came from immunoSEQ multiplex PCR; TCRdb stores just in-frame clones and leaves some out. The V and J calls and clone size are taken from that table; D and trimming were inferred from the DNA. The repertoire includes around 200,000 clones, around 80% of them detected once, and roughly 13% sits in the top ten. CDR1 is SEHNR, CDR2 FQNEAQ, per germline (reference sequence). V dropped 5 bases and J dropped 4 bases, with 14 bases sitting between them. There are 14 residues in the CDR3.

Source material: peripheral blood. This TCR derives from a man aged 50-60 years who had recovered from COVID-19. The chain uses TRBV7-9 and TRBJ1-1; D remains unclear. CDR3 nucleotide sequence: TGTGCCAGCAGCCGCGCCGGGAGTGCCACTGAAGCTTTCTTT. Translation gives CASSRAGSATEAFF.